The entry below describes one TCR beta chain. This sample includes further DNA sequences coding for the same CDR3. The entry originates in a study of shared clonotypes between healthy human individuals. This CDR3 has 15 residues. CDR1 and CDR2 (germline): MNHEY, SMNVEV (reference sequence). V was cut by 0 bases and J by 0 bases, with 6 bases left in between. Data came from immunoSEQ multiplex PCR; TCRdb stores just in-frame clones and leaves some out. The table lists more than 550,000 clones, just over 90% of them singletons. Cells designated naive CD8 were CD45RO-negative and were positively selected for CCR7, with terminally differentiated effector memory CD45RA+ cells excluded.

The rearrangement joins TRBV27 to TRBJ2-1; D ambiguous. Sequencing was performed on naive CD8+ T cells sorted from blood. The clonotype comes from a young man in good health. In nucleotides, the CDR3 is TGTGCCAGCAGTTTATCCGGCGGCTCCTACAATGAGCAGTTCTTC. Protein product: CASSLSGGSYNEQFF.